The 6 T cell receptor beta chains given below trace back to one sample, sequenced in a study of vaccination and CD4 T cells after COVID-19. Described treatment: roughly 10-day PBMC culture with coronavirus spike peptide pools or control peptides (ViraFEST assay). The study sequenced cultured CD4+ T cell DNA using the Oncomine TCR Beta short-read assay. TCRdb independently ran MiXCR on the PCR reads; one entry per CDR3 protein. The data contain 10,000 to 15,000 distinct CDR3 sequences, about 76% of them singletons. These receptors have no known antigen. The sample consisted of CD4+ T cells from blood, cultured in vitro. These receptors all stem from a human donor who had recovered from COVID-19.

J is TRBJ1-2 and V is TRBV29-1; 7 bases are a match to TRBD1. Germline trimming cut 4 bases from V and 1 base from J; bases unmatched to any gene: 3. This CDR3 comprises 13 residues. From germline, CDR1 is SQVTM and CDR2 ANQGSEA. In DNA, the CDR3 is TGCAGCGTTGGGAGGGACAGTAACTATGGCTACACCTTC. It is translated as CSVGRDSNYGYTF.

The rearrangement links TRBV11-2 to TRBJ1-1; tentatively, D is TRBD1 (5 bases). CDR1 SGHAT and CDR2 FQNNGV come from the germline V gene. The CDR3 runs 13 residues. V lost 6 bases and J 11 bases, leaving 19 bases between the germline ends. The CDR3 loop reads CASSSGQGTRAFF. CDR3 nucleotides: TGTGCCAGCAGTTCCGGGCAGGGAACTCGGGCTTTCTTT.

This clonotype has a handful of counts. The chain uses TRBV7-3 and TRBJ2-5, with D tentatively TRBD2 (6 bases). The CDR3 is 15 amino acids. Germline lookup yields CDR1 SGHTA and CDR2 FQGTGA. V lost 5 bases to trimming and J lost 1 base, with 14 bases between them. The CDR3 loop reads CASSLTRDFQETQYF. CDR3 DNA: TGTGCCAGCAGCCTGACCCGGGACTTCCAAGAGACCCAGTACTTC.

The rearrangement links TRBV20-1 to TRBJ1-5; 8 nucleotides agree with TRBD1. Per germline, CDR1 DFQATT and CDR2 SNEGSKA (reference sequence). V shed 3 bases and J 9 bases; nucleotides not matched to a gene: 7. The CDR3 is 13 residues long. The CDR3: CSASQGARGPQHF. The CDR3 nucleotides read TGCAGTGCTAGTCAGGGGGCCAGAGGGCCCCAGCATTTT.

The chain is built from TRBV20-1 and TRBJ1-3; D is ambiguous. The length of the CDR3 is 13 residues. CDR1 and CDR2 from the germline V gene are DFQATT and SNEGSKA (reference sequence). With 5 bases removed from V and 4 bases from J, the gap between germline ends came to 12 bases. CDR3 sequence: CSARWSDGNTIYF. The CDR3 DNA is TGCAGTGCTCGGTGGTCAGACGGAAACACCATATATTTT.

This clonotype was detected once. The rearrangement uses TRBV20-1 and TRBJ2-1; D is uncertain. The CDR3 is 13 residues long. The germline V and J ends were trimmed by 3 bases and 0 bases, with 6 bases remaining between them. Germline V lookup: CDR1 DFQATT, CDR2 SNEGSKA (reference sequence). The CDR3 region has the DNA TGCAGTGCTAGGAGGAGCTCCTACAATGAGCAGTTCTTC. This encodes CSARRSSYNEQFF.